This T cell receptor beta chain was profiled in a study of fetal regulatory T cell absence and autoimmunity. Study-wide results and limits: Compared with cord blood, pancreas showed oligoclonal TCR enrichment, some clones over 95-fold.

CDR1 is SEHNR and CDR2 is FQNEAQ in the germline V gene (reference sequence). J was trimmed by 2 bases and V by 1 base; bases with no gene match: 1. There are 15 residues in the CDR3. Produced via immunoSEQ multiplex PCR; TCRdb's table is partial and in-frame only. The sample contains 95,000 or so clones, roughly 78% of which appear only once. Remarks on this clone: Its antigen is not identified.

Sequences were obtained from pancreas tissue. The sequence was obtained from a male donor with IPEX syndrome. V gene TRBV7-9 combines with J gene TRBJ2-2; 7 bases map to TRBD1. In nucleotides, the CDR3 is TGTGCCAGCAGCTTAGGGGACAGCAACACCGGGGAGCTGTTTTTT. Translated: CASSLGDSNTGELFF.